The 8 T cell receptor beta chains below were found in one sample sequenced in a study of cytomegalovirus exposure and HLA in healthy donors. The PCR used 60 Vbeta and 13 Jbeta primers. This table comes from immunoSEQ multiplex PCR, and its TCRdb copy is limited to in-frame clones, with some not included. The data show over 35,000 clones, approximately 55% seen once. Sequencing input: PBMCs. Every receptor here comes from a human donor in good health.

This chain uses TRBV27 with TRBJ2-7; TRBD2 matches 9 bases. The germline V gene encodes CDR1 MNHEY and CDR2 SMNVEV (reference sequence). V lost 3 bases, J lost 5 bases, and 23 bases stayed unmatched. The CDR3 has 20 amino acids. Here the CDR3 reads CASSFDRLVRAGGPPHEQYF. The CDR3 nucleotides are TGTGCCAGCAGTTTTGATCGTCTGGTCAGGGCGGGAGGGCCTCCCCACGAGCAGTACTTC.

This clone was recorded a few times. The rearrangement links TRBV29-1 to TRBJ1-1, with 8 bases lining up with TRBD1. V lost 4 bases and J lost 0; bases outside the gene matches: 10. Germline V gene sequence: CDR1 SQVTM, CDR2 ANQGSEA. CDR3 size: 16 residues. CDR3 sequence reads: CSVVAKTGGMNTEAFF. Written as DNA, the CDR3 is TGCAGCGTTGTAGCGAAAACAGGGGGAATGAACACTGAAGCTTTCTTT.

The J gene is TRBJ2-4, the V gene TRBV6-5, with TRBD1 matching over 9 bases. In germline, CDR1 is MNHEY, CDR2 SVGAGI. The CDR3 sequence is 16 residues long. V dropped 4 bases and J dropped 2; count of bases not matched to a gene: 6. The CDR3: CASSSDRGKTKNIQYF. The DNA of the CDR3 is TGTGCCAGCAGTTCGGACAGGGGTAAAACCAAAAACATTCAGTACTTC.

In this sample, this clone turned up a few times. The CDR3 loop reads CASSPRSQGLMNTEAFF. The DNA for the CDR3 is TGTGCCAGCAGCCCAAGATCGCAGGGGCTAATGAACACTGAAGCTTTCTTT. J is TRBJ1-1 and V is TRBV7-9, with D perhaps TRBD1 (6 bases). V lost 5 bases and J lost 0, with 19 bases in between. Germline V gene data show CDR1 as SEHNR and CDR2 as FQNEAQ (reference sequence). This CDR3 is built from 17 residues.

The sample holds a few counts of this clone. The CDR3 protein is CASSNFPGGAYGYTF. The CDR3 DNA reads as TGTGCCAGCTCAAACTTTCCAGGGGGCGCATATGGCTACACCTTC. The rearrangement uses TRBV6-6 and TRBJ1-2; TRBD1 aligns across 8 bases. Germline V gene data show CDR1 as MNHNY and CDR2 as SVGAGI (reference sequence). Unmatched junction bases numbered 13, after V lost 8 bases and J lost 5 bases. The CDR3 runs to 15 residues.

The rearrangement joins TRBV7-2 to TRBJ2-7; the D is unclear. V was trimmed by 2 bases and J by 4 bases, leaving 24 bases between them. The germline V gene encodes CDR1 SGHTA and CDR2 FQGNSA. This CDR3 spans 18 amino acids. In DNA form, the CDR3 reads TGTGCCAGCAGCTTATCTTGGGCCCCCCAAAAATTTGGATACGAGCAGTACTTC. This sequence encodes CASSLSWAPQKFGYEQYF.

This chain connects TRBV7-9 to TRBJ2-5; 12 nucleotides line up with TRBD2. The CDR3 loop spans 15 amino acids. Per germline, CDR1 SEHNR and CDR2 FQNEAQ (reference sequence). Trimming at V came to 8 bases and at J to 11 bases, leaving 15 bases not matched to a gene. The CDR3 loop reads CASDPGLAGGREQYF. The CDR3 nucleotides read TGTGCCAGCGACCCGGGACTAGCGGGTGGTAGGGAGCAGTACTTC.

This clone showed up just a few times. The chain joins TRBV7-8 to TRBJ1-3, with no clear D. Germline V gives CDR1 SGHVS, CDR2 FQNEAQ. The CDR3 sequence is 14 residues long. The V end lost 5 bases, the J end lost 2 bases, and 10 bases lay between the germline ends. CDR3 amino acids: CASSPLDTGNTIYF. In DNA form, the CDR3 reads TGTGCCAGCAGCCCCCTCGACACTGGAAACACCATATATTTT.